Sequencing of this T cell receptor (beta chain) was carried out in a study of T cell responses to AZD1222 COVID-19 vaccine. As regards this clone: Its target is unknown.

The CDR3 is 14 residues long. Broader study findings: In the spike-specific TCR repertoire, nearly half reportedly target unmutated variant regions. Spike-wide vaccine-associated CD4 TCRs dominated at 160-218 and 743-854.

Here immunoSEQ multiplex PCR was the method, and the copy in TCRdb shows in-frame clones only, minus some. Of over 65,000 clones listed, 85% to 90% are singletons. The sequencing here drew on peripheral blood, taken on day 0 of AZD1222 vaccination. The receptor was derived from an adult in good health. The V and J genes are TRBV21-1 and TRBJ2-1. TRBV21-1 is a known pseudogene. The CDR3 DNA is TGTGCCAGCAACGAGGGACGATCTTACAATGAGCAGTTCTTC. Its translation is CASNEGRSYNEQFF.